This is a list of T cell receptor beta chains from one sample in a study of OX40 agonist ivuxolimab in advanced cancers. TCRdb's copy holds only in-frame clones and misses some; the assay was immunoSEQ multiplex PCR. This table has 43,000 or so clones, about nine tenths appearing once. The source material was CD4+ or CD8+ T cells sorted from blood, sampled in a trial of the OX40 agonist ivuxolimab. Receptors were obtained from an adult with an advanced solid tumor such as melanoma, head and neck, liver or kidney cancer. The conserved cysteine and the conserved F or W are not part of the CDR3 here. Clone size, where shown, is once, few, many, or a class for clones that have expanded.

v_call,j_call,clone_size,cdr3_aa
TRBV28,TRBJ1-2,once,ASSLRQGWGYT
TRBV10-3,TRBJ2-7,few,AISEGAGRRYEQY
TRBV7-8,TRBJ1-1,-,ASSLVGNTEAF
TRBV5-1,TRBJ2-1,-,ASTQGTGLNNEQF
TRBV27,TRBJ2-7,-,ASSLSLAGGYEQY
TRBV4-1,TRBJ1-6,-,ASQDRGQAYNSPLH
TRBV5-1,TRBJ2-7,-,ASSLETQYEQY
TRBV6-6,TRBJ2-5,-,ASSQVGSRETQY
TRBV7-2,TRBJ1-5,-,ASSFTGGGQPQH
TRBV30,TRBJ2-7,-,AWRGVNRGPEQY
TRBV29-1,TRBJ1-1,-,SVGAVLRRTEAF
TRBV11-2,TRBJ2-6,-,ASSLNLANVLT
TRBV19,TRBJ2-1,-,ASSIQSSYNEQF
TRBV23-1,TRBJ2-5,few,ASSQSEGAIEETQY